The TCR beta chain described here comes from a study of blood T cell repertoires in COVID-19. Study-wide background: The United States, Italy and Spain were the sources of the acute and convalescent COVID-19 samples. PBMCs, B-cell-depleted T cells, or T cells provided the cDNA or gDNA that made up the material.

The authors' processing: Amplified reference gene primers provided the basis for estimating nucleated cell counts. Some clones are missing from TCRdb's copy, which holds only in-frame ones; the method was immunoSEQ multiplex PCR. V, J and clone size are taken as reported in that table, and D and trimming were inferred from the DNA itself. The sample contains approximately 89,000 clones, about 80% of which appear only once. The specimen was peripheral blood. The sequence derives from a man in his 70s with acute or convalescent COVID-19.

The CDR3 spells CASSVGTSGINEQFF. The CDR3 region has the DNA TGTGCCAGCAGCGTAGGGACTAGCGGTATAAATGAGCAGTTCTTC. The chain uses TRBV9 and TRBJ2-1; 10 bases match TRBD2. V was pared by 0 bases and J by 7 bases, with 4 bases of the junction left unmatched. The CDR3 runs 15 residues. Germline CDR1 reads SGDLS; CDR2 reads YYNGEE.